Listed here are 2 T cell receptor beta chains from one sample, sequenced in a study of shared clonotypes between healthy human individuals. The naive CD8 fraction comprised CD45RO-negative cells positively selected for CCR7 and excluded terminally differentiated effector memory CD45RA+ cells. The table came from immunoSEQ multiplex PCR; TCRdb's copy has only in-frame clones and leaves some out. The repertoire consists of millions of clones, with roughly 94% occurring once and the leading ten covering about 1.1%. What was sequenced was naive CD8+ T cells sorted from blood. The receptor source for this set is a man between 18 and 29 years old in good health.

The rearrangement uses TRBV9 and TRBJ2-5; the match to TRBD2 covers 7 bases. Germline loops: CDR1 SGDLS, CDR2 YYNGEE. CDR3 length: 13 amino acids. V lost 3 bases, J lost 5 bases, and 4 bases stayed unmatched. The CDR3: CASSGTSGETQYF. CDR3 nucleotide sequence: TGTGCCAGCAGCGGGACTAGTGGGGAGACCCAGTACTTC. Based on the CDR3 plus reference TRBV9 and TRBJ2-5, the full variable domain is DSGVTQTPKHLITATGQRVTLRCSPRSGDLSVYWYQQSLDQGLQFLIQYYNGEERAKGNILERFSAQQFPDLHSELNLSSLELGDSALYFCASSGTSGETQYFGPGTRLLVL.

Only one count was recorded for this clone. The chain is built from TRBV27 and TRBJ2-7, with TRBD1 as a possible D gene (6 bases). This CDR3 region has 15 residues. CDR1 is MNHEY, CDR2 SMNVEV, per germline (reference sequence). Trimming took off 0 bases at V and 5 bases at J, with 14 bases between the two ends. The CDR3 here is CASSLSTGSIHEQYF. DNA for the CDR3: TGTGCCAGCAGTTTATCCACAGGGAGTATCCACGAGCAGTACTTC.